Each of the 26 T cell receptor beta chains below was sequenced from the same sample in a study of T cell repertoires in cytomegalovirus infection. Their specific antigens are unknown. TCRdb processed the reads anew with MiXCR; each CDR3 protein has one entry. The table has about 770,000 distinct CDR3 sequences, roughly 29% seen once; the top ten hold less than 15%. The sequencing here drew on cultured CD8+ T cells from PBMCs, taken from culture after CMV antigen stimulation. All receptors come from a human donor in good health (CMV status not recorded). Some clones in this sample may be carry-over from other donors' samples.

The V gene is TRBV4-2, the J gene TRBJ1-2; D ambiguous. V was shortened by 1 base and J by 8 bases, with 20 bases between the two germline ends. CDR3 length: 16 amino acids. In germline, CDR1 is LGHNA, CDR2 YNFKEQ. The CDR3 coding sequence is TGTGCCAGCAGCCAAGGGTCTCTAACCGGTTCCTGGGGCTACACCTTC. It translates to CASSQGSLTGSWGYTF.

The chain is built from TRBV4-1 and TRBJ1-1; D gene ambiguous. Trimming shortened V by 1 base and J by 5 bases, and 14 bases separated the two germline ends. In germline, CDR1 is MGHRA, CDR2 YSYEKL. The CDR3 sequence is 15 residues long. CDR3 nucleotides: TGCGCCAGCAGCCAAGGGCCAGGCATAGGGACTGAAGCTTTCTTT. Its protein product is CASSQGPGIGTEAFF.

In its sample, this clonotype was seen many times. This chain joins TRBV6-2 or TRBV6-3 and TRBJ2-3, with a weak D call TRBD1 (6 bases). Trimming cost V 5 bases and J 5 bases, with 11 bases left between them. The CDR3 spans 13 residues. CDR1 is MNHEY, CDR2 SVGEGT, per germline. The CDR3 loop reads CASSRQVRDTQYF. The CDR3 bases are TGTGCCAGCAGTCGACAGGTCAGAGATACGCAGTATTTT.

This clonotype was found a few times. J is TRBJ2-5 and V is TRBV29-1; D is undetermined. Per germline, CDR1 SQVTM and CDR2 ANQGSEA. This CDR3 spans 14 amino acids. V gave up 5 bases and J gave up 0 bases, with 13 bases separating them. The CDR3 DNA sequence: TGCAGCGTTTTAGGACCCCAGTACCAAGAGACCCAGTACTTC. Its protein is CSVLGPQYQETQYF.

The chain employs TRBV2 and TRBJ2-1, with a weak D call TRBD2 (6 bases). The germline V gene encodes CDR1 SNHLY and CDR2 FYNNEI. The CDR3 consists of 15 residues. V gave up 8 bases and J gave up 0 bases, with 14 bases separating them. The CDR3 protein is CASPGEGSSYNEQFF. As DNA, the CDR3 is TGTGCCAGCCCGGGAGAGGGGAGCTCCTACAATGAGCAGTTCTTC.

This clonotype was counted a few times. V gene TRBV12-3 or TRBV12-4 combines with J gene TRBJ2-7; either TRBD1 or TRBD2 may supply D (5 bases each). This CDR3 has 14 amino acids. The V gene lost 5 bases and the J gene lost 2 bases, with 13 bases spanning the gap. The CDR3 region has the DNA TGTGCCAGCAGTAAGTTTGAGGGGACCTACGAGCAGTACTTC. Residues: CASSKFEGTYEQYF.

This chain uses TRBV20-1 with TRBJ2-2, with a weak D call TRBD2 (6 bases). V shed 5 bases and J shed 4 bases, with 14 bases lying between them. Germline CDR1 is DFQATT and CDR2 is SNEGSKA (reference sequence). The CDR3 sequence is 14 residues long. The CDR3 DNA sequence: TGCAGTGCTTGGGCGTTGGGAGGCACCGGGGAGCTGTTTTTT. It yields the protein CSAWALGGTGELFF.

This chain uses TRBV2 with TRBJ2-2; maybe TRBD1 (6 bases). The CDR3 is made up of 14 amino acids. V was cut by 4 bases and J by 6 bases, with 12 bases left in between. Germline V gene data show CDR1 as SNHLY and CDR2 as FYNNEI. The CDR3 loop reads CASSAFGGAGELFF. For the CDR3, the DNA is TGTGCCAGCAGTGCTTTTGGGGGCGCCGGGGAGCTGTTTTTT.

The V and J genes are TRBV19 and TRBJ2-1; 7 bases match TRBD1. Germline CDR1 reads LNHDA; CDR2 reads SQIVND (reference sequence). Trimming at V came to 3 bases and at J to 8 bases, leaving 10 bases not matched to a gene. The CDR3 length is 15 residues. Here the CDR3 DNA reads TGTGCCAGTAGTATTGGGTCGACAGGGTTCGATGAGCAGTTCTTC. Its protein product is CASSIGSTGFDEQFF.

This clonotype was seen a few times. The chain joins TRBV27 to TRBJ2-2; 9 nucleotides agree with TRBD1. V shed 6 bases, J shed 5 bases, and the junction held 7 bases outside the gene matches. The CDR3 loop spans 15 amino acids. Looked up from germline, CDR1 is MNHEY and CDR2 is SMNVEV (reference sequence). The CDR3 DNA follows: TGTGCCAGCAGCCCCCGGGGACAGGGAACCGGGGAGCTGTTTTTT. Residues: CASSPRGQGTGELFF.

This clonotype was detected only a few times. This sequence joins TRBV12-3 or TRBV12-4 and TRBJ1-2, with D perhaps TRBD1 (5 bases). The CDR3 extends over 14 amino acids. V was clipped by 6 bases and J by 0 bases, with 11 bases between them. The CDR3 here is CASRTTGTNYGYTF. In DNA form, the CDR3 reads TGTGCCAGCAGGACCACAGGCACTAACTATGGCTACACCTTC.

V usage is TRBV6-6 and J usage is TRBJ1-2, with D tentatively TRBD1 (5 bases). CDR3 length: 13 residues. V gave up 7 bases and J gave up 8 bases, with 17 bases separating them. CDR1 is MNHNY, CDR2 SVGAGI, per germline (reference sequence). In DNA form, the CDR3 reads TGTGCCAGCATCGGCGGAGGGGATTACGGCTACACCTTC. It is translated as CASIGGGDYGYTF.

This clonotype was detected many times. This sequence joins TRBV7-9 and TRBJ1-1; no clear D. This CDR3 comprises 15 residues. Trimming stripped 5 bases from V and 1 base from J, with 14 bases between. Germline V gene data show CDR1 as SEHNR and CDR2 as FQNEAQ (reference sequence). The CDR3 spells CASSQITQPNTEAFF. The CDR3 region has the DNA TGTGCCAGCAGCCAAATCACCCAGCCGAACACTGAAGCTTTCTTT.

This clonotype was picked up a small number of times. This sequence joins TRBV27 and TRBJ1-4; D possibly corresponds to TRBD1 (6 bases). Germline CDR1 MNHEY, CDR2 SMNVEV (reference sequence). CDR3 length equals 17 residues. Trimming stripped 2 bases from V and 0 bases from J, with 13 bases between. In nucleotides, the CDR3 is TGTGCCAGCAGTTTACAGGACAAGGGGGCAACTAATGAAAAACTGTTTTTT. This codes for CASSLQDKGATNEKLFF. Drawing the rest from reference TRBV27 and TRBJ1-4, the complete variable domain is EAQVTQNPRYLITVTGKKLTVTCSQNMNHEYMSWYRQDPGLGLRQIYYSMNVEVTDKGDVPEGYKVSRKEKRNFPLILESPSPNQTSLYFCASSLQDKGATNEKLFFGSGTQLSVL.

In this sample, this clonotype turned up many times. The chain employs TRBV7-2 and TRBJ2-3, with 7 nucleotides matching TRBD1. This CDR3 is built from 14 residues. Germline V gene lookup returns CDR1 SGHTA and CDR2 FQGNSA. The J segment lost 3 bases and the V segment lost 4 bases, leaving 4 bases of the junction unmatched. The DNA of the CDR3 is TGTGCCAGCAGCTCGGGACAGCAAACAGATACGCAGTATTTT. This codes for CASSSGQQTDTQYF.

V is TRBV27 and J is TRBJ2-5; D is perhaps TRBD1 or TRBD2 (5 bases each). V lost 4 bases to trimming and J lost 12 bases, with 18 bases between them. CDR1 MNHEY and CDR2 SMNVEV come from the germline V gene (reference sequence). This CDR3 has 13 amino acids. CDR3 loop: CASSSTWDQKEYF. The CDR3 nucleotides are TGTGCCAGCAGTTCAACTTGGGACCAAAAGGAGTACTTC.

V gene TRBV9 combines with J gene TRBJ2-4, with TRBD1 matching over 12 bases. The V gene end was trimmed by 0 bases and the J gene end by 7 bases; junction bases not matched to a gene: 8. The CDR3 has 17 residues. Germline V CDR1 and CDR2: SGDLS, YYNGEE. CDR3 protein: CASSVGGGQGARNIQYF. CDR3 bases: TGTGCCAGCAGCGTAGGAGGGGGACAGGGGGCACGGAACATTCAGTACTTC.

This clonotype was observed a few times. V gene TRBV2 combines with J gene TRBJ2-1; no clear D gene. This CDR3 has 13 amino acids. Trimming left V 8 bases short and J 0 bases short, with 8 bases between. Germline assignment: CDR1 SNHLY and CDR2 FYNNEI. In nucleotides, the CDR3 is TGTGCCAGCGGCTCGGTCTCCTACAATGAGCAGTTCTTC. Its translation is CASGSVSYNEQFF.

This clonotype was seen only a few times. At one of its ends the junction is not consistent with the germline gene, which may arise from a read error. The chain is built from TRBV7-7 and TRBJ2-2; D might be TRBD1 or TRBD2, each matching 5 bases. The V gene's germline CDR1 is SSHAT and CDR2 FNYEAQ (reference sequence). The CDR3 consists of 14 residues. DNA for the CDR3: TGTGCTAGCAGCGAGGGACCTAACACCGGGGAGCTGTTTTTT. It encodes CASSEGPNTGELFF.

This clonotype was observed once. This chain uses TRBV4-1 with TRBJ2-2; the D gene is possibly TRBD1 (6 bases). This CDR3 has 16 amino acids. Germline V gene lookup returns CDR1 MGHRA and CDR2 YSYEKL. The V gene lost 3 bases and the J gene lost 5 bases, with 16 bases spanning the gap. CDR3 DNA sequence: TGCGCCAGCAGCCAGATTTGGGCAGGGGAAACCGGGGAGCTGTTTTTT. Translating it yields CASSQIWAGETGELFF.

The CDR3 nucleotides are TGTGCCAGCAGCAGGGACTTCGGAACGGGCGGGGAGCTGTTTTTT. The encoded protein is CASSRDFGTGGELFF. V and J are TRBV7-2 and TRBJ2-2; D perhaps matches TRBD2 (6 bases). The V gene lost 5 bases and the J gene lost 7 bases, with 17 bases spanning the gap. From germline, CDR1 is SGHTA and CDR2 FQGNSA. This CDR3 comprises 15 residues.

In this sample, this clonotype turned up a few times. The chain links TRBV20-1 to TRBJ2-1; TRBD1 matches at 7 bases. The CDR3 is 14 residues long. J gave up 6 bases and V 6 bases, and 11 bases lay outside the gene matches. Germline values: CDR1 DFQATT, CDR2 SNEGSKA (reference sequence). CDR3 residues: CSANHRGPGNEQFF. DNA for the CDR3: TGCAGTGCAAATCACAGGGGTCCCGGCAATGAGCAGTTCTTC.

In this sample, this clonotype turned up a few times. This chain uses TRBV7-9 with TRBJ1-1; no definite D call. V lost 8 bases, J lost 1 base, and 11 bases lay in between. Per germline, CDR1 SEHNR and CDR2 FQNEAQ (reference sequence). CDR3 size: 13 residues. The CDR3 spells CASGREANTEAFF. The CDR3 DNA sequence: TGTGCCAGCGGTAGGGAGGCGAACACTGAAGCTTTCTTT.

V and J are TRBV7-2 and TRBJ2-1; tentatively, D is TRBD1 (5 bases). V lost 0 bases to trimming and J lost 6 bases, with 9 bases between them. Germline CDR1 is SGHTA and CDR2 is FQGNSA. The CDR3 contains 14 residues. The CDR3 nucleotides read TGTGCCAGCAGCTTAGCAGGGGTGGTCAATGAGCAGTTCTTC. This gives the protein CASSLAGVVNEQFF.

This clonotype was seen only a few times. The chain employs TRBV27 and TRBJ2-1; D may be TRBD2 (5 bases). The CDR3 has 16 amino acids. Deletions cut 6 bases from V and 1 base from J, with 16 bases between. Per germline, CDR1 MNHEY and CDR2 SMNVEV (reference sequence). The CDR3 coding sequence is TGTGCCAGCAGCCCCCTAGCTCTCCGGTCCTACAATGAGCAGTTCTTC. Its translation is CASSPLALRSYNEQFF.

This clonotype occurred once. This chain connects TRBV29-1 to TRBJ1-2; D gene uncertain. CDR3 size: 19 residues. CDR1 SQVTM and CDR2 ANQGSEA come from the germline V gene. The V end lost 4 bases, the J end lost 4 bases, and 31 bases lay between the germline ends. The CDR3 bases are TGCAGCGTTGTAAGGGTAACCTCGGGAGGGCCGCGGGGTTCCTATGGCTACACCTTC. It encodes CSVVRVTSGGPRGSYGYTF.